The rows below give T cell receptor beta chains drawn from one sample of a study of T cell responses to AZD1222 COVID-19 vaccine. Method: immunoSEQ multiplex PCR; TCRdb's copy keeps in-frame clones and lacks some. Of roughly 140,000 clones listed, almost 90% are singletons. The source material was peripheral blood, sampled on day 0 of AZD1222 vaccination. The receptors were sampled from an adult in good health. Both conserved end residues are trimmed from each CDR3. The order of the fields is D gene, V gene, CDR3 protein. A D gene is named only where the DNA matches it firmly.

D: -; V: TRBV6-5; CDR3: ASSYGSGIEVYEQF
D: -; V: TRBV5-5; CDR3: ASSEPGLGNEKLF
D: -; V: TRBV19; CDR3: ASSIAGVNEQF
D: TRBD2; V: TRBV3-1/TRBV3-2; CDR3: ASSQVGVAGIVPF
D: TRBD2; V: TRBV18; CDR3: ASSPLAGGHNEQF
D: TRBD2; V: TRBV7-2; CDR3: ASSHRTSGSQPWNYEQY
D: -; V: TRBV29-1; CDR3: SVEIAAQETQY
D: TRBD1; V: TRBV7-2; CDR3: ASSSQGWGESYNSPLH
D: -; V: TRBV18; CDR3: ASSPQDEQF
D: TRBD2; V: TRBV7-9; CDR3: ASTGAGGGTDTQY